This T cell receptor (beta chain) was sequenced in a study of blood T cell repertoires in COVID-19. Study in general: The study drew acute and convalescent COVID-19 samples from the United States, Italy and Spain. Sample material is recorded as cDNA or gDNA derived from T cells, B-cell-depleted T cells, or PBMCs.

Methods used by the authors: Cell counts per sample came from amplifying reference gene primers. Measured with immunoSEQ multiplex PCR; TCRdb has only the in-frame clones, and not every one. Clone size and the V and J calls come from that table; the DNA yielded D and trimming. The sample carries 65,000 to 70,000 clones, 87% recorded once. The CDR3 length is 14 residues. The ends were cut back, 5 bases at V and 1 base at J, with 12 bases in the middle. Germline V gives CDR1 KGHSH, CDR2 LQKENI. The chain uses TRBV18 and TRBJ2-7; perhaps TRBD1 as D (6 bases). The sample consisted of peripheral blood. The source is a woman aged 80 or older with acute or convalescent COVID-19. CDR3 sequence (DNA): TGTGCCAGCTCAAGGGACACACAATCCTACGAGCAGTACTTC. Amino acid sequence: CASSRDTQSYEQYF.